A single sample is the source of the 21 T cell receptor beta chains below, sequenced in a study of cytomegalovirus exposure and HLA in healthy donors. PCR employed 60 Vbeta and 13 Jbeta primers. Sequencing was performed with immunoSEQ multiplex PCR; in TCRdb, only in-frame clones are kept and a portion is missing. In the table there are over 40,000 clones, approximately 86% of which are singletons. Specimen: PBMCs. The receptors derive from a woman in her thirties or forties in good health and CMV-seropositive.

V is TRBV29-1 and J is TRBJ2-7, with 11 bases lining up with TRBD2. There are 14 residues in the CDR3. J gave up 1 base and V 4 bases, and 3 bases lay outside the gene matches. CDR1 is SQVTM and CDR2 is ANQGSEA in the germline V gene. This CDR3 reads CSVGLAGGSYEQYF. The CDR3 region has the DNA TGCAGCGTTGGGCTAGCGGGAGGTTCCTACGAGCAGTACTTC.

Only one count was recorded for this clone. The chain is built from TRBV28 and TRBJ2-1; possibly TRBD2 for D (6 bases). The V end lost 2 bases, the J end lost 4 bases, and 15 bases lay between the germline ends. Germline V gives CDR1 MDHEN, CDR2 SYDVKM. The CDR3 runs 16 residues. The CDR3 loop reads CASSLRGGGEYNEQFF. The CDR3 DNA follows: TGTGCCAGCAGTTTACGAGGCGGAGGGGAGTACAATGAGCAGTTCTTC.

The rearrangement joins TRBV15 to TRBJ1-5, with 8 bases lining up with TRBD1. Germline V gives CDR1 LNHNV, CDR2 YYDKDF (reference sequence). The V and J ends lost 1 base and 4 bases, in that order; junction bases with no gene match: 9. CDR3 length: 17 amino acids. The DNA for the CDR3 is TGTGCCACCAGCAGAGGAAAGGTGCAGGGGGCAAATCAGCCCCAGCATTTT. Protein: CATSRGKVQGANQPQHF.

To note about this clone: Other DNA variants within this sample encode the same CDR3. This chain connects TRBV18 to TRBJ1-5, with a possible D match to TRBD1 (6 bases). The CDR3 extends over 16 amino acids. V lost 3 bases and J lost 2, with 14 bases in between. Per germline, CDR1 KGHSH and CDR2 LQKENI. The CDR3 DNA reads as TGTGCCAGCTCACCGGTAGGGGGTCAGGGCAATCAGCCCCAGCATTTT. Protein product: CASSPVGGQGNQPQHF.

The rearrangement uses TRBV6-1 and TRBJ2-2; perhaps TRBD1 as D (6 bases). The ends were cut back, 8 bases at V and 1 base at J, with 11 bases in the middle. This CDR3 is built from 14 residues. Germline V CDR1 and CDR2: MNHNS, SASEGT. CDR3 amino acids: CASAATGNTGELFF. In nucleotides, the CDR3 is TGTGCCAGCGCCGCGACAGGGAACACCGGGGAGCTGTTTTTT.

This sequence joins TRBV7-9 and TRBJ2-5; 11 bases are a match to TRBD2. The CDR3 is made up of 15 amino acids. Germline V gives CDR1 SEHNR, CDR2 FQNEAQ (reference sequence). V was pared by 5 bases and J by 2 bases, with 4 bases of the junction left unmatched. DNA of the CDR3: TGTGCCAGCAGCCCGGGACTAGCGGTGCAAGAGACCCAGTACTTC. Translation: CASSPGLAVQETQYF.

V usage is TRBV6-1 and J usage is TRBJ2-7; weak D call: TRBD1 (6 bases). Trimming cost V 6 bases and J 1 base, with 13 bases left between them. CDR1 and CDR2 (germline): MNHNS, SASEGT. The CDR3 runs 14 residues. The CDR3 here is CASRRGIASYEQYF. The DNA for the CDR3 is TGTGCCAGCAGGAGGGGGATCGCGTCCTACGAGCAGTACTTC.

This chain uses TRBV5-6 with TRBJ1-2; no firm D call. Germline CDR1 SGHDT, CDR2 YYEEEE. This CDR3 region has 14 residues. Between the trimmed V and J ends, which lost 4 bases and 0 bases, there was a span of 10 bases. Written as DNA, the CDR3 is TGTGCCAGCAGCGAAGGAGGGACTAACTATGGCTACACCTTC. It yields the protein CASSEGGTNYGYTF.

V gene TRBV7-9 combines with J gene TRBJ1-3; TRBD1 matches at 7 bases. V shed 5 bases and J 3 bases; nucleotides not matched to a gene: 7. CDR1 is SEHNR and CDR2 is FQNEAQ in the germline V gene (reference sequence). The CDR3 extends over 15 amino acids. CDR3 coding DNA: TGTGCCAGCAGCATGGGACAGAAACTTGGAAACACCATATATTTT. This translates into CASSMGQKLGNTIYF.

The chain couples TRBV29-1 to TRBJ2-2, with 15 bases aligning to TRBD2. The length of the CDR3 is 18 residues. Germline V gives CDR1 SQVTM, CDR2 ANQGSEA. After removal of 4 bases from V and 0 bases from J, the junction contained 6 bases not matched to a gene. CDR3 amino acids: CSVGGLAGGPTNTGELFF. In nucleotides, the CDR3 is TGCAGCGTTGGCGGACTAGCGGGAGGGCCAACGAACACCGGGGAGCTGTTTTTT.

The chain uses TRBV2 and TRBJ1-2; 9 nucleotides agree with TRBD1. The CDR3 is 17 amino acids. The V segment lost 3 bases and the J segment 4 bases; nucleotides outside the gene matches: 12. Germline CDR1 SNHLY, CDR2 FYNNEI. CDR3 DNA sequence: TGTGCCAGCAGTGACCGTCGTGGGGACAGGGCGCCCTATGGCTACACCTTC. This sequence encodes CASSDRRGDRAPYGYTF.

This chain joins TRBV7-6 and TRBJ2-7; tentatively, D is TRBD2 (5 bases). Germline-derived CDR1 and CDR2 are SGHVS and FNYEAQ. The CDR3 is made up of 17 amino acids. Trimming removed 1 base from V and 3 bases from J, with 19 bases in between. CDR3 amino acids: CASSLGPGTEGDYEQYF. Here the CDR3 DNA reads TGTGCCAGCAGCTTAGGGCCTGGCACCGAGGGAGACTACGAGCAGTACTTC.

J is TRBJ2-3 and V is TRBV6-6; D gene unclear. This CDR3 has 12 amino acids. The germline CDR1 and CDR2 sequences are MNHNY and SVGAGI (reference sequence). V was trimmed by 6 bases and J by 6 bases, leaving 10 bases between them. Written as DNA, the CDR3 is TGTGCCAGCAGCCCCCTCTCGGATACGCAGTATTTT. It encodes CASSPLSDTQYF.

The rearrangement joins TRBV5-1 to TRBJ1-2; TRBD1 matches 8 bases. Germline CDR1 reads SGHRS; CDR2 reads YFSETQ. Trimming cost V 3 bases and J 3 bases; bases outside gene matches: 7. There are 15 residues in the CDR3. CDR3 region: CASSSPDRVDYGYTF. The DNA for the CDR3 is TGCGCCAGCAGCTCTCCGGACAGGGTCGACTATGGCTACACCTTC.

The J gene is TRBJ2-4, the V gene TRBV18; D might be TRBD2 (6 bases). CDR1 is KGHSH, CDR2 LQKENI, per germline. Trimming pared 2 bases from V and 0 bases from J, leaving 11 bases between. The CDR3 totals 16 residues. For the CDR3, the DNA is TGTGCCAGCTCACCAATCGGGACTTTAGCCAAAAACATTCAGTACTTC. Its protein product is CASSPIGTLAKNIQYF.

V gene TRBV2 combines with J gene TRBJ1-5; D is ambiguous. Deletions cut 6 bases from V and 4 bases from J, with 10 bases between. The CDR3 has 13 amino acids. From germline, CDR1 is SNHLY and CDR2 FYNNEI. The CDR3 spells CASRAGANQPQHF. In DNA, the CDR3 is TGTGCCAGCAGGGCGGGAGCTAATCAGCCCCAGCATTTT. The full variable domain, rest sourced from reference TRBV2 and TRBJ1-5, is EPEVTQTPSHQVTQMGQEVILRCVPISNHLYFYWYRQILGQKVEFLVSFYNNEISEKSEIFDDQFSVERPDGSNFTLKIRSTKLEDSAMYFCASRAGANQPQHFGDGTRLSIL.

This sequence joins TRBV6-6 and TRBJ2-2; D not certain. Germline-derived CDR1 and CDR2 are MNHNY and SVGAGI (reference sequence). The CDR3 is 13 amino acids. Trimming took off 7 bases at V and 3 bases at J, with 9 bases between the two ends. CDR3 nucleotides: TGTGCCAGCAAAAGCACCGACACCGGGGAGCTGTTTTTT. This gives the protein CASKSTDTGELFF.

This sequence joins TRBV19 and TRBJ2-7; 7 bases align to TRBD1. The CDR3 loop spans 14 amino acids. V lost 5 bases to trimming and J lost 7 bases; unmatched junction nucleotides: 11. Looked up from germline, CDR1 is LNHDA and CDR2 is SQIVND (reference sequence). CDR3 protein: CASSGDSFIGEQYF. CDR3 bases: TGTGCCAGTAGTGGGGACAGCTTTATTGGTGAGCAGTACTTC. The full variable domain, completed using reference TRBV19 and TRBJ2-7, is DGGITQSPKYLFRKEGQNVTLSCEQNLNHDAMYWYRQDPGQGLRLIYYSQIVNDFQKGDIAEGYSVSREKKESFPLTVTSAQKNPTAFYLCASSGDSFIGEQYFGPGTRLTVT.

The chain has TRBV6-6 and TRBJ1-3, with D unclear. Deletions cut 2 bases from V and 2 bases from J, with 10 bases between. The CDR3 is made up of 15 amino acids. Looked up from germline, CDR1 is MNHNY and CDR2 is SVGAGI (reference sequence). CDR3 DNA sequence: TGTGCCAGCAGTTACATGGCGGGCCCTGGAAACACCATATATTTT. Translation gives CASSYMAGPGNTIYF.

The CDR3 bases are TGTGCCAGCAGAGGGAGGGAGGGGGTTGAAAAACTGTTTTTT. It translates to CASRGREGVEKLFF. V gene TRBV6-6 combines with J gene TRBJ1-4; possibly TRBD1 for D (6 bases). The V end lost 6 bases, the J end lost 7 bases, and 15 bases lay between the germline ends. Germline V gene sequence: CDR1 MNHNY, CDR2 SVGAGI (reference sequence). The CDR3 has 14 residues.

This chain joins TRBV2 and TRBJ2-5; tentative D call: TRBD2 (7 bases). In germline, CDR1 is SNHLY, CDR2 FYNNEI. Trimming left V 6 bases short and J 4 bases short, with 18 bases between. This CDR3 contains 15 residues. In DNA form, the CDR3 reads TGTGCCAGCAGCCTACTCCAGGGAGGGGGAGAGACCCAGTACTTC. Translating it yields CASSLLQGGGETQYF.